These 10 T cell receptor beta chains originate from one sample sequenced in a study of T-cell reconstitution after alpha-beta-depleted transplantation in children. TCRbeta library construction was performed incorporating unique molecular identifiers. In TCRdb, the PCR reads were re-called with MiXCR into one record per CDR3 protein. The sample shows around 300,000 distinct CDR3 sequences, around 10% of them seen only once. This specimen was peripheral blood, taken 180 days after TCRalphabeta/CD19-depleted stem cell transplant. These receptors originate from a male patient aged 2 to 9 who had a stem cell transplant for chronic granulomatous disease, so the T cells may come from the graft donor.

This clonotype was detected many times. This chain joins TRBV27 and TRBJ2-3; the D is unclear. CDR3 length: 13 amino acids. V lost 6 bases and J 5 bases, leaving 12 bases between the germline ends. CDR1 MNHEY and CDR2 SMNVEV come from the germline V gene (reference sequence). In DNA, the CDR3 is TGTGCCAGCAGCCAACCCCCCGGAGATACGCAGTATTTT. This gives the protein CASSQPPGDTQYF.

Comment on this clonotype: A much larger clone lies one base from this, so it may be a read error. The V call is TRBV29-1, the J call TRBJ1-5; 9 nucleotides align to TRBD1. CDR3 size: 15 residues. V trimming: 4 bases; J trimming: 1 base; junction bases outside the gene matches: 5. Germline V gene sequence: CDR1 SQVTM, CDR2 ANQGSEA. This chain's CDR3 is CSVGDRAGSNQPQHF. CDR3 sequence (DNA): TGCAGCGTTGGGGACAGGGCGGGAAGCAATCAGCCCCAGCATTTT.

As regards this clonotype: A much bigger clone sits one base away, suggesting this may be a read error. The gene calls are TRBV7-2 and TRBJ2-1; D is perhaps TRBD1 (5 bases). V was trimmed by 3 bases and J by 6 bases, leaving 15 bases between them. This CDR3 comprises 15 residues. CDR1 SGHTA and CDR2 FQGNSA come from the germline V gene. The CDR3 bases are TGTGCCAGCAGCTTCAGGGTATTGCTGGGCAATGAGCAGTTCTTC. It is translated as CASSFRVLLGNEQFF.

This clonotype occurred many times. The rearrangement uses TRBV29-1 and TRBJ2-7; 8 nucleotides agree with TRBD1. Trimming removed 7 bases from V and 2 bases from J; junction bases left unmatched: 7. The length of the CDR3 is 13 residues. The germline V gene has CDR1 SQVTM and CDR2 ANQGSEA. Here the CDR3 DNA reads TGCAGCGCCGTGACAGGGGAGACCTACGAGCAGTACTTC. It translates to CSAVTGETYEQYF.

Remarks on this clonotype: Given a much more abundant clone one base away, this may be a read error. The chain carries TRBV18 and TRBJ1-1, with TRBD1 matching 9 bases. In germline, CDR1 is KGHSH, CDR2 LQKENI. This CDR3 spans 15 amino acids. The CDR3 here is CASTPRQGDHTEAFF. CDR3 in DNA: TGTGCCAGCACACCACGACAGGGGGATCATACTGAAGCTTTCTTT.

This clonotype was seen repeatedly, ten times or more. V is TRBV5-1 and J is TRBJ2-2, with 10 bases lining up with TRBD2. J gave up 5 bases and V 0 bases, and 7 bases lay outside the gene matches. This CDR3 is 17 amino acids long. In germline, CDR1 is SGHRS, CDR2 YFSETQ. CDR3 in DNA: TGCGCCAGCAGCTTGGTTCTAGCGGGGGTCGGAACCGGGGAGCTGTTTTTT. Protein product: CASSLVLAGVGTGELFF.

This clonotype was seen repeatedly, ten times or more. The V gene is TRBV6-1, the J gene TRBJ2-5, with 13 bases lining up with TRBD2. Germline V gene data show CDR1 as MNHNS and CDR2 as SASEGT. V lost 6 bases, J lost 2 bases, and 6 bases stayed unmatched. The CDR3 runs 16 residues. The CDR3 sequence is CASSQPGLAGQETQYF. In DNA, the CDR3 is TGTGCCAGCAGCCAACCGGGACTAGCGGGGCAAGAGACCCAGTACTTC.

As for this clonotype: One junction end disagrees with the germline gene, perhaps due to a read error. The genes are TRBV7-8 and TRBJ1-1; 8 nucleotides match TRBD1. The CDR3 contains 16 residues. The germline CDR1 and CDR2 sequences are SGHVS and FQNEAQ. The CDR3: CPSSPGGARPNTEAFF. As DNA, the CDR3 is TGTCCCAGCAGCCCAGGGGGCGCAAGGCCAAACACTGAAGCTTTCTTT.

This clonotype was counted ten times or more. The CDR3 reads CASSFPYGTETDTQYF. The CDR3 DNA reads as TGTGCCAGCAGCTTTCCCTACGGTACAGAGACAGATACGCAGTATTTT. The chain carries TRBV7-6 and TRBJ2-3; D uncertain. The CDR3 runs to 16 residues. Trimming cost V 3 bases and J 3 bases, with 16 bases left between them. The germline gives CDR1 SGHVS, CDR2 FNYEAQ.

The chain employs TRBV5-4 and TRBJ2-5, with D uncertain. Trimming removed 2 bases at V and 2 bases at J, with 10 bases between. The CDR3 length is 14 residues. In germline, CDR1 is SGHNT, CDR2 YYREEE (reference sequence). CDR3 sequence: CASSLGLTQETQYF. In nucleotides, the CDR3 is TGTGCCAGCAGCTTAGGGCTGACACAAGAGACCCAGTACTTC.